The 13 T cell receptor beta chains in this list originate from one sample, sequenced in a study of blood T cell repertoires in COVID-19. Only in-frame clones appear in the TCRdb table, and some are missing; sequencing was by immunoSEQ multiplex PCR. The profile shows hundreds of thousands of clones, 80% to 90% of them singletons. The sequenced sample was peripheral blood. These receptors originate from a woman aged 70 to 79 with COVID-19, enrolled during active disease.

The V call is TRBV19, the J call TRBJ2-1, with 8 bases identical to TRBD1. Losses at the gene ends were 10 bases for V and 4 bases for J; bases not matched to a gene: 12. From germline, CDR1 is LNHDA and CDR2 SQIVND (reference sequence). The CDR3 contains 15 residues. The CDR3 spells CATNRIGQGYNEQFF. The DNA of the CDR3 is TGTGCCACTAATAGGATCGGACAGGGTTACAATGAGCAGTTCTTC.

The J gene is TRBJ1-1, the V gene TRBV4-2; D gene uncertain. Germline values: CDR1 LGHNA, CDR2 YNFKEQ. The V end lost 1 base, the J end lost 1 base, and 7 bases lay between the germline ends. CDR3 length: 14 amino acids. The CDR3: CASSQALRNTEAFF. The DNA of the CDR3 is TGTGCCAGCAGCCAAGCTCTCAGGAACACTGAAGCTTTCTTT.

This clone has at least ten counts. The CDR3 sequence is CSASYGFPGLPGYEQYF. The CDR3 DNA follows: TGCAGTGCTAGTTATGGATTTCCGGGACTTCCTGGTTACGAGCAGTACTTC. The chain links TRBV20-1 to TRBJ2-7, with D possibly matching TRBD2 (6 bases). From germline, CDR1 is DFQATT and CDR2 SNEGSKA (reference sequence). Trimming removed 3 bases at V and 4 bases at J, with 25 bases between. The CDR3 contains 17 residues.

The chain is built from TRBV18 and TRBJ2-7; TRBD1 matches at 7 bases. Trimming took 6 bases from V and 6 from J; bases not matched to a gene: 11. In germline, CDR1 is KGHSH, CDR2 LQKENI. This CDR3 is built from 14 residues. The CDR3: CASSPMTGSLEQYF. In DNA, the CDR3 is TGTGCCAGCTCCCCGATGACAGGGTCCCTCGAGCAGTACTTC.

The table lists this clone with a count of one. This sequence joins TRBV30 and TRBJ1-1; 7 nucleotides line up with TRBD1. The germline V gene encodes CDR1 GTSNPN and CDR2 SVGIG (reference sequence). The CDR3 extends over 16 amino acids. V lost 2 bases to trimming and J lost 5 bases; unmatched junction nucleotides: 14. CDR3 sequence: CAWSSKISTGVTEAFF. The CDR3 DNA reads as TGTGCCTGGAGTTCCAAAATTTCAACAGGGGTGACTGAAGCTTTCTTT.

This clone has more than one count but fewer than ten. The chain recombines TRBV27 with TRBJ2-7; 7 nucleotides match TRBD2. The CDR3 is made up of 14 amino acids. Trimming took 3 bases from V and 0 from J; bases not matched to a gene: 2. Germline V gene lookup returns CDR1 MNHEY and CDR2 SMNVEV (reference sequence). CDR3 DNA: TGTGCCAGCAGTTTTGGGGGGGACTCCTACGAGCAGTACTTC. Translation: CASSFGGDSYEQYF.

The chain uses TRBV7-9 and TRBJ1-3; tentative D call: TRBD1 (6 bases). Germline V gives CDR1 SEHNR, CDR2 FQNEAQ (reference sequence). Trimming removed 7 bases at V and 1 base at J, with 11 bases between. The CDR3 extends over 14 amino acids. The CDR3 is CASIPGVSGNTIYF. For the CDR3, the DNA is TGTGCCAGCATCCCAGGGGTATCTGGAAACACCATATATTTT. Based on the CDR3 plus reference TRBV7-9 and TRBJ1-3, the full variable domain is DTGVSQNPRHKITKRGQNVTFRCDPISEHNRLYWYRQTLGQGPEFLTYFQNEAQLEKSRLLSDRFSAERPKGSFSTLEIQRTEQGDSAMYLCASIPGVSGNTIYFGEGSWLTVV.

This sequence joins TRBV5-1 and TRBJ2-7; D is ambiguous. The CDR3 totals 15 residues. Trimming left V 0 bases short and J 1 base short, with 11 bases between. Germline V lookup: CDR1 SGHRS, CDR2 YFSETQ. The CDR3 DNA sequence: TGCGCCAGCAGCTTGGAAGGCCCCGGGTCCTACGAGCAGTACTTC. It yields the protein CASSLEGPGSYEQYF.

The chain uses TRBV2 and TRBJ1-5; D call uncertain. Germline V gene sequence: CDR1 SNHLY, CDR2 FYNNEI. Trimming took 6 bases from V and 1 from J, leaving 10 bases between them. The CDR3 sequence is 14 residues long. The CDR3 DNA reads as TGTGCCAGCAGGGGTGACGGGAGCAATCAGCCCCAGCATTTT. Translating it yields CASRGDGSNQPQHF.

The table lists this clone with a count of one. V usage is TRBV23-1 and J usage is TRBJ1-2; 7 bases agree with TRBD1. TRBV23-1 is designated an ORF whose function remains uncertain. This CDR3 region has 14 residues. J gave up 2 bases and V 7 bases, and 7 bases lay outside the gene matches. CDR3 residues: CASTPSDRNYGYTF. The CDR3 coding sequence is TGCGCCAGCACCCCATCGGACAGGAACTATGGCTACACCTTC.

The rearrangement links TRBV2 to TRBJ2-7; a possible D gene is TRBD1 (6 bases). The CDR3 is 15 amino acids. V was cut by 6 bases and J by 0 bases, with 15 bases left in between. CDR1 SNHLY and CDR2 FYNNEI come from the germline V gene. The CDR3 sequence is CASRRTRTDSYEQYF. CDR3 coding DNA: TGTGCCAGCAGAAGAACCCGGACAGACTCCTACGAGCAGTACTTC.

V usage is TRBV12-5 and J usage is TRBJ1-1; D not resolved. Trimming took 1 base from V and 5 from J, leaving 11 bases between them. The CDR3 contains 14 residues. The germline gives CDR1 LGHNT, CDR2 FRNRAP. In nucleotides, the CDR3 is TGTGCTAGTGGTTTGGGCGATCGAGCGACTGAAGCTTTCTTT. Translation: CASGLGDRATEAFF. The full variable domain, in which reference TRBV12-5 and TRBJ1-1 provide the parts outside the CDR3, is DARVTQTPRHKVTEMGQEVTMRCQPILGHNTVFWYRQTMMQGLELLAYFRNRAPLDDSGMPKDRFSAEMPDATLATLKIQPSEPRDSAVYFCASGLGDRATEAFFGQGTRLTVV.

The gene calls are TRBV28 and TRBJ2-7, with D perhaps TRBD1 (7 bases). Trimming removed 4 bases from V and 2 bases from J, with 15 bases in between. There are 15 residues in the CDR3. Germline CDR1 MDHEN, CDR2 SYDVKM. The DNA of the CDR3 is TGTGCCAGCAGTTCCCAGGGGGGAGAGACCTACGAGCAGTACTTC. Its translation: CASSSQGGETYEQYF.